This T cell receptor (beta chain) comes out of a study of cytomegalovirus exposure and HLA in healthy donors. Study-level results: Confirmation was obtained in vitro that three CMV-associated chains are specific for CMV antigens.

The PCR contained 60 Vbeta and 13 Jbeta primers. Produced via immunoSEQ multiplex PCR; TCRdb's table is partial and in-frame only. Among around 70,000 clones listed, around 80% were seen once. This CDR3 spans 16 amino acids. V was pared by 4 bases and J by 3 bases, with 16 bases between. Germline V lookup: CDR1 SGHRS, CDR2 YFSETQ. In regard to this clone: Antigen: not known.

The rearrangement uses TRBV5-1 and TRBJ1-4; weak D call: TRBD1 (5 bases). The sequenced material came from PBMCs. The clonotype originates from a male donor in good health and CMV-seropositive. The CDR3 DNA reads TGCGCCAGCAGCCCCGGACAAGAAGGCTCTAATGAAAAACTGTTTTTT. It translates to CASSPGQEGSNEKLFF.